This T cell receptor beta chain was sequenced in a study of cytomegalovirus exposure and HLA in healthy donors. It was with 60 Vbeta and 13 Jbeta primers that the PCR ran. Assay: immunoSEQ multiplex PCR; the TCRdb copy retains only in-frame clones and omits some. The repertoire includes roughly 120,000 clones, 60% to 70% of them detected once, and 7.5% to 9.5% sits in the top ten. Comment on this clone: Its specificity is unknown.

Study-wide results and limits: Testing in vitro showed a few CMV-associated chains specific for CMV antigens. Association of a missense DCLRE1C variant with TCR beta V- and J-gene trimming was reported in a later analysis.

The J segment lost 5 bases and the V segment lost 2 bases, leaving 6 bases of the junction unmatched. Germline-derived CDR1 and CDR2 are SGHDT and YYEEEE. The CDR3 is made up of 14 amino acids. The V call is TRBV5-6, the J call TRBJ2-7, with 8 bases that match TRBD1. The specimen sequenced was PBMCs. This TCR derives from a woman aged 40 to 50 in good health and CMV-seropositive. CDR3 protein: CASSFGQGADEQYF. The CDR3 coding sequence is TGTGCCAGCAGCTTTGGACAGGGCGCGGACGAGCAGTACTTC.